One TCR beta chain is described in this entry. Its antigen is still unknown. The entry originates in a study of shared clonotypes between healthy human individuals. Background on the study: Aged between 18 and 49, the donors were a couple of women and three men. Overall study findings and caveats: Blood was the only sampled material, and tissue repertoires likely differ.

Source study methods: For the immunoSEQ data, sequences were junction-only without quality scores, so filtering differed. The table came from immunoSEQ multiplex PCR; TCRdb's copy has only in-frame clones and leaves some out. The V and J calls and clone size come from that table; D and trimming were worked out from the DNA. The profile shows 2 million or so clones, roughly 94% of them singletons. The clonotype comes from a man younger than 35 in good health. Sequenced: naive CD4+ T cells sorted from blood. Subset indicated: CD45RA+ positively selected.

CDR3 loop: CASGRTGDFYNSPLHF. CDR3 sequence (DNA): TGTGCCAGCGGCCGGACAGGGGATTTCTATAATTCACCCCTCCACTTT. This rearrangement joins TRBV6-6 to TRBJ1-6; 9 bases map to TRBD1. The trim removed 8 bases at V and 3 bases at J, leaving 8 bases unmatched. Germline values: CDR1 MNHNY, CDR2 SVGAGI (reference sequence). CDR3 length: 16 amino acids.